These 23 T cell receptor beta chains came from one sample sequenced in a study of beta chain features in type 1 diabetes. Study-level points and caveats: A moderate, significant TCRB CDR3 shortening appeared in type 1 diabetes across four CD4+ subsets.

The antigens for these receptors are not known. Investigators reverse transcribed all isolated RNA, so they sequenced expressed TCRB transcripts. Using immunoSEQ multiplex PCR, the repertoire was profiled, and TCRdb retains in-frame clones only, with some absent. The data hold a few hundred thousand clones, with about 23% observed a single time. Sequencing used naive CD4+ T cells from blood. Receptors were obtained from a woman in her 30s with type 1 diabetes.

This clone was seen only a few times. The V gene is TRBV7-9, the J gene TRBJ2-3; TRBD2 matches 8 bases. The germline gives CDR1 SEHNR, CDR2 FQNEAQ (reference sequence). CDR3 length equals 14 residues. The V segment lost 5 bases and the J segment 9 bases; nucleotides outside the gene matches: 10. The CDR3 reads CASSQDPIAGTQYF. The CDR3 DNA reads TGTGCCAGCAGCCAAGATCCCATAGCGGGGACGCAGTATTTT.

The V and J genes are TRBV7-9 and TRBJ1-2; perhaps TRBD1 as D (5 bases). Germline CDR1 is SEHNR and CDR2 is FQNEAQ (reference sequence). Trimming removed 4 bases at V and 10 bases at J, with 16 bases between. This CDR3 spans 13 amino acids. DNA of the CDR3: TGTGCCAGCAGCTCAAGTCAGGGCCCCTTCTACACCTTC. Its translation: CASSSSQGPFYTF. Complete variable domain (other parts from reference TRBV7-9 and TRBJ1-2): DTGVSQNPRHKITKRGQNVTFRCDPISEHNRLYWYRQTLGQGPEFLTYFQNEAQLEKSRLLSDRFSAERPKGSFSTLEIQRTEQGDSAMYLCASSSSQGPFYTFGSGTRLTVV.

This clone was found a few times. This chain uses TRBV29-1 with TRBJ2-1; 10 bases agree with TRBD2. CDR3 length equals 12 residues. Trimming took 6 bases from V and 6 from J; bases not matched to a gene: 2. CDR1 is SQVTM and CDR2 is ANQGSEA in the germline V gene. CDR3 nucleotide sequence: TGCAGCGTCGGACTAGCGGTCAATGAGCAGTTCTTC. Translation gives CSVGLAVNEQFF.

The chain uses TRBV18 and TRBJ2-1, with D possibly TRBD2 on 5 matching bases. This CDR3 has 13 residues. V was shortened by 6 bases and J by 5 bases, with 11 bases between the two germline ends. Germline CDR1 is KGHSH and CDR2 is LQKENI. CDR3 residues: CASSFGVNNEQFF. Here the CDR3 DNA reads TGTGCCAGCTCTTTCGGGGTTAACAATGAGCAGTTCTTC. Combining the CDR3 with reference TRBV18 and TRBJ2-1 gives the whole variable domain NAGVMQNPRHLVRRRGQEARLRCSPMKGHSHVYWYRQLPEEGLKFMVYLQKENIIDESGMPKERFSAEFPKEGPSILRIQQVVRGDSAAYFCASSFGVNNEQFFGPGTRLTVL.

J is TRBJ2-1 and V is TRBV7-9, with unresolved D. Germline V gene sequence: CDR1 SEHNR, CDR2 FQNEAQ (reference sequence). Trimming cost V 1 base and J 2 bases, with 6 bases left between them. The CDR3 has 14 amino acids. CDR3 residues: CASSLGSPYNEQFF. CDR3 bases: TGTGCCAGCAGCTTAGGTTCTCCCTACAATGAGCAGTTCTTC. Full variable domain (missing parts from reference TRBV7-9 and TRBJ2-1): DTGVSQNPRHKITKRGQNVTFRCDPISEHNRLYWYRQTLGQGPEFLTYFQNEAQLEKSRLLSDRFSAERPKGSFSTLEIQRTEQGDSAMYLCASSLGSPYNEQFFGPGTRLTVL.

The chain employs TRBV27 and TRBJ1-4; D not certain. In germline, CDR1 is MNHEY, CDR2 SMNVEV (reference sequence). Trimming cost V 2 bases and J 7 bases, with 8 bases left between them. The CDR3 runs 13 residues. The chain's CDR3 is CASSLTFFEKLFF. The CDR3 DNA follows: TGTGCCAGCAGTTTAACATTTTTTGAAAAACTGTTTTTT. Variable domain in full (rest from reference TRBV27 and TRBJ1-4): EAQVTQNPRYLITVTGKKLTVTCSQNMNHEYMSWYRQDPGLGLRQIYYSMNVEVTDKGDVPEGYKVSRKEKRNFPLILESPSPNQTSLYFCASSLTFFEKLFFGSGTQLSVL.

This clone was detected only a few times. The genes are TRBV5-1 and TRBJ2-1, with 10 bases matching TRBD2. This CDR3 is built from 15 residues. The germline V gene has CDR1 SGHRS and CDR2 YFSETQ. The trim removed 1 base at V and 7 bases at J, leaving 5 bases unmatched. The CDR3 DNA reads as TGCGCCAGCAGCTTGTCTAGCGGGAGTCGTAATGAGCAGTTCTTC. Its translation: CASSLSSGSRNEQFF.

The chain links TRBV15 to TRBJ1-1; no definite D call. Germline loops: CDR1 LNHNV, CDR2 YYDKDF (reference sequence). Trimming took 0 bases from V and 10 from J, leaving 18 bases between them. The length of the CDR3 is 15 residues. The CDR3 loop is CATSRDMAGGSGAFF. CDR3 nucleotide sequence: TGTGCCACCAGCAGAGATATGGCCGGCGGATCCGGAGCTTTCTTT.

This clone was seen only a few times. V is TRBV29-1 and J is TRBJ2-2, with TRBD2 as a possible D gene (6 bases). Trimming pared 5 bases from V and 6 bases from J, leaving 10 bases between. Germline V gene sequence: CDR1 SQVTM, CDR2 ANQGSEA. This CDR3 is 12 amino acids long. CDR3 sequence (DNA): TGCAGCGTTACTGAGCGGGCCGGGGAGCTGTTTTTT. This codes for CSVTERAGELFF.

The CDR3 sequence: CASSLARLRFGEQFF. The CDR3 region has the DNA TGTGCCAGCAGTTTAGCCAGGTTAAGGTTTGGAGAGCAGTTCTTC. The chain couples TRBV27 to TRBJ2-1; unclear D gene. V dropped 2 bases and J dropped 10 bases, with 18 bases sitting between them. The germline V gene has CDR1 MNHEY and CDR2 SMNVEV (reference sequence). This CDR3 contains 15 residues.

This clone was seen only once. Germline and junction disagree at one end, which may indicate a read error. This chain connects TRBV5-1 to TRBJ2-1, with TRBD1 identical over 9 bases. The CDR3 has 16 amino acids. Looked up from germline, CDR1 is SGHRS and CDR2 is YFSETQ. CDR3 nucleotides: TGCGCCAGCAGCTCCTATACAGGGGGCGTAAATGGTGAGCAATTCTTC. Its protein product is CASSSYTGGVNGEQFF.

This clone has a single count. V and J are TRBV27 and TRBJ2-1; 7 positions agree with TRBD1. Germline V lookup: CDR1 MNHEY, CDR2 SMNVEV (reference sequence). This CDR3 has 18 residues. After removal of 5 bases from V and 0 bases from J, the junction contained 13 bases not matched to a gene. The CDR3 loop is CASSPRQGALSSYNEQFF. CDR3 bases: TGTGCCAGCAGTCCCCGACAGGGTGCCCTCAGCTCCTACAATGAGCAGTTCTTC.

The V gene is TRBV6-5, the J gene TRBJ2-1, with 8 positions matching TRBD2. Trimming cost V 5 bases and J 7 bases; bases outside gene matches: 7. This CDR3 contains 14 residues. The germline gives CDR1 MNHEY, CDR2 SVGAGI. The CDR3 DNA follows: TGTGCCAGCAGTCAGCCCGGGACTAGTAATGAGCAGTTCTTC. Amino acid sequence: CASSQPGTSNEQFF.

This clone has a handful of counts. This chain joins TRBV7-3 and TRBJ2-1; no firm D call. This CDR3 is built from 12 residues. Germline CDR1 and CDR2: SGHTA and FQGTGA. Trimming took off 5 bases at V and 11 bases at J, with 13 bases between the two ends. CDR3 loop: CASSTTTSKQFF. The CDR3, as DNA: TGTGCCAGCAGCACGACGACTTCTAAGCAGTTCTTC.

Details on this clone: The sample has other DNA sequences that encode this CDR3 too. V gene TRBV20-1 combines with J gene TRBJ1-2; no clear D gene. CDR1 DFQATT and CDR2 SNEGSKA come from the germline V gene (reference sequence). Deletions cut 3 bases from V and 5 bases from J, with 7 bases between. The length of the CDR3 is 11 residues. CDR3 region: CSASTEYGYTF. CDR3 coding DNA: TGCAGTGCTAGTACAGAATATGGCTACACCTTC.

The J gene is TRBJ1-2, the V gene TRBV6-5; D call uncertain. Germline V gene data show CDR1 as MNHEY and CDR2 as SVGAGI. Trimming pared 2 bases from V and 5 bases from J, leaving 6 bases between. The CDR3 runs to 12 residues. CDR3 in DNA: TGTGCCAGCAGTTACCGGGGTTATGGCTACACCTTC. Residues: CASSYRGYGYTF.

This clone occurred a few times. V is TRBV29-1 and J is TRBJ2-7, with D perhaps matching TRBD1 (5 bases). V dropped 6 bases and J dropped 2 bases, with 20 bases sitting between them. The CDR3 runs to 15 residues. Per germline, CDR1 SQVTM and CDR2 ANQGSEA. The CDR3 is CSVLPQGRSAYEQYF. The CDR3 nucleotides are TGCAGCGTGCTTCCTCAGGGTAGGTCGGCCTACGAGCAGTACTTC.

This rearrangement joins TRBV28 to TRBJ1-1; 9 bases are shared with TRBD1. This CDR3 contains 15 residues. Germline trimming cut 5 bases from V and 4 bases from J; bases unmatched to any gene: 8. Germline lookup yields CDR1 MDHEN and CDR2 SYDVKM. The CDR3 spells CASSLRDREITEAFF. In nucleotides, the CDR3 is TGTGCCAGCAGTCTAAGGGACAGGGAAATCACTGAAGCTTTCTTT. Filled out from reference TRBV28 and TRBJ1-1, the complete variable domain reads DVKVTQSSRYLVKRTGEKVFLECVQDMDHENMFWYRQDPGLGLRLIYFSYDVKMKEKGDIPEGYSVSREKKERFSLILESASTNQTSMYLCASSLRDREITEAFFGQGTRLTVV.

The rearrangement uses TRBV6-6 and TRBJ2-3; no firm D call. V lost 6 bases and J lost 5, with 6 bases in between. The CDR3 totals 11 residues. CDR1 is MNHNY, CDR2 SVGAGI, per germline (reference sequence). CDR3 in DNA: TGTGCCAGCAGACGAGAAGATACGCAGTATTTT. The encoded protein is CASRREDTQYF.

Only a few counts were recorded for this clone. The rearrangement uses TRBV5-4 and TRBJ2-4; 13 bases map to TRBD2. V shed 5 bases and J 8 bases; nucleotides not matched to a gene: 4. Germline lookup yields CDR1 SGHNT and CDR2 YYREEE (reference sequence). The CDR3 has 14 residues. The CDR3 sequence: CASSYTSGRDIQYF. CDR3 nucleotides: TGTGCCAGCAGTTATACTAGCGGGAGGGACATTCAGTACTTC.

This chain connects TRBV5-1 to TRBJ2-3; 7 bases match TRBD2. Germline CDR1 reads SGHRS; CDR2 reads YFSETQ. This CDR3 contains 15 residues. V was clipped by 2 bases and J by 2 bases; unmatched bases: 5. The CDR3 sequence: CASSLALADTDTQYF. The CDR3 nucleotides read TGCGCCAGCAGCTTAGCGCTAGCGGACACAGATACGCAGTATTTT.

The CDR3 sequence: CASSRQGDYYGYTF. CDR3 DNA sequence: TGTGCCAGCAGCAGACAGGGAGATTACTATGGCTACACCTTC. This sequence joins TRBV25-1 and TRBJ1-2; 7 bases match TRBD1. Trimming removed 6 bases from V and 3 bases from J; junction bases left unmatched: 7. The length of the CDR3 is 14 residues. Germline V gives CDR1 MGHDK, CDR2 SYGVNS.

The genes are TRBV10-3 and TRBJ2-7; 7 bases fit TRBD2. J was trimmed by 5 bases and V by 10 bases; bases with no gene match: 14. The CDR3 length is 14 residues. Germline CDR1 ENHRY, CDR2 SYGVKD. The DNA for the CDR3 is TGTGCCAGCGCTTGGGGGGAGGGCCTGAACGAGCAGTACTTC. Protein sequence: CASAWGEGLNEQYF.